This TCR beta chain was recorded in a study of cytomegalovirus exposure and HLA in healthy donors. The CDR3 has 14 amino acids. Between the trimmed V and J ends, which lost 2 bases and 6 bases, there was a span of 13 bases. Germline CDR1 is SEHNR and CDR2 is FQNEAQ (reference sequence). Only in-frame clones appear in the TCRdb table, and some are missing; sequencing was by immunoSEQ multiplex PCR. The repertoire consists of almost 200,000 clones, with around 80% occurring once and the leading ten covering 0.95% to 1.5%. The genes are TRBV7-9 and TRBJ1-2; tentatively, D is TRBD1 (5 bases). Source material: PBMCs. The clonotype was recovered from a woman between 25 and 40 years old in good health and CMV-seronegative. CDR3 protein: CASSLSLRGDGYTF. The CDR3 region has the DNA TGTGCCAGCAGCTTAAGTCTCCGGGGGGATGGCTACACCTTC.